This T cell receptor beta chain was sequenced during a study of blood T cells in healthy people across ages. The germline V and J ends were trimmed by 6 bases and 5 bases, with 11 bases remaining between them. The V gene's germline CDR1 is ENHRY and CDR2 SYGVKD. The CDR3 covers 13 residues. PCR was performed a second time for about 7 to 11 cycles using a sample-barcoded 5' primer and a J-beta primer mix. TCRdb re-analysed the 5' RACE reads in MiXCR, keeping a single row per CDR3 protein. The sample has almost 1 million distinct CDR3 sequences, roughly 51% seen once. This sequence originates from a woman in her sixties or seventies in good health. The sequenced material came from blood. The rearrangement joins TRBV10-3 to TRBJ2-1; the D gene is possibly TRBD1 (5 bases). The CDR3 is CAISQKQDNEQFF. As DNA, the CDR3 is TGTGCCATCAGCCAGAAACAGGACAATGAGCAGTTCTTC.